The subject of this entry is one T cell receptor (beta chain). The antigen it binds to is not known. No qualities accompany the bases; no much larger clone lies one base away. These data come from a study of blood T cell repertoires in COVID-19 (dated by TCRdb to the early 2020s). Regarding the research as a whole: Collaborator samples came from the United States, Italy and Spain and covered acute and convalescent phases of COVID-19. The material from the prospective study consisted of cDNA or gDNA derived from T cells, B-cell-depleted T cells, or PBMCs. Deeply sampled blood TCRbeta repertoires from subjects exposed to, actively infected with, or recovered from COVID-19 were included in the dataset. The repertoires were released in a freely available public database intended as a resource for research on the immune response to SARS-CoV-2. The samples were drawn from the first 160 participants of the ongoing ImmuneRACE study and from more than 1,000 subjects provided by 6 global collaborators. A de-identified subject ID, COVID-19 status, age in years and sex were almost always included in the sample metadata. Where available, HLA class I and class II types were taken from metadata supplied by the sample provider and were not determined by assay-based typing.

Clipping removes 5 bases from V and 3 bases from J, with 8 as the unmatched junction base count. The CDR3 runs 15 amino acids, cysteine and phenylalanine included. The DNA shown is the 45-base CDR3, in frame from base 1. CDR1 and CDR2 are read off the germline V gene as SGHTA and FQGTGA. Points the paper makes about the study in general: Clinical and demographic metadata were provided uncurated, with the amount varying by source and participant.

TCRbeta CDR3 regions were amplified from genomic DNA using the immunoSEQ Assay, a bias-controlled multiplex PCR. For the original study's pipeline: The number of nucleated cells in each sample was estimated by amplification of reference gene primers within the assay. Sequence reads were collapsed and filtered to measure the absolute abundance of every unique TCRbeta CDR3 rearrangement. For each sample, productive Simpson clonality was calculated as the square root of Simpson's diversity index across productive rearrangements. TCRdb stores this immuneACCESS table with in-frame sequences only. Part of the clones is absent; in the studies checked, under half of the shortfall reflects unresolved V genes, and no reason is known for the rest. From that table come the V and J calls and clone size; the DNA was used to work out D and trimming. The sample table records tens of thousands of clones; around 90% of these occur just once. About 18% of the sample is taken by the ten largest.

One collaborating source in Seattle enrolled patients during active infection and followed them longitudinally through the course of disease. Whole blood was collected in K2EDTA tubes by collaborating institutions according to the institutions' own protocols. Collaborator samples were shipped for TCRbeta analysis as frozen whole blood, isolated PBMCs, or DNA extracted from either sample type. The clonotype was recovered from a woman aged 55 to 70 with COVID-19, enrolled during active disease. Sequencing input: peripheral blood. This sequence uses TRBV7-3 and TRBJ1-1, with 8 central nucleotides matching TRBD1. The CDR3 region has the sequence CASSPKTGAYTEAFF. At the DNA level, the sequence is TGTGCCAGCAGCCCGAAGACAGGGGCTTACACTGAAGCTTTCTTT.